This record covers a single T cell receptor beta chain. Sequencing was performed with immunoSEQ multiplex PCR; in TCRdb, only in-frame clones are kept and a portion is missing. The sample has 30,000 to 40,000 clones; 70% to 80% are singletons. Germline V gives CDR1 MNHEY, CDR2 SVGAGI. Trimming removed 0 bases from V and 7 bases from J, with 4 bases in between. This CDR3 is built from 13 residues. This specimen belongs to a study of radiotherapy plus CTLA-4 blockade in lung cancer. In the study overall: For 15% to 20% of patients, objective responses occurred, and around 34% had disease control.

The receptor comes from a human donor with non-small cell lung cancer that progressed on radiotherapy plus ipilimumab. The specimen was peripheral blood, collected from a patient treated with radiotherapy plus ipilimumab. This chain links TRBV6-5 with TRBJ1-6; no clear D. For the CDR3, the DNA is TGTGCCAGCAGTTACTCGATGAATTCACCCCTCCACTTT. Its translation is CASSYSMNSPLHF.